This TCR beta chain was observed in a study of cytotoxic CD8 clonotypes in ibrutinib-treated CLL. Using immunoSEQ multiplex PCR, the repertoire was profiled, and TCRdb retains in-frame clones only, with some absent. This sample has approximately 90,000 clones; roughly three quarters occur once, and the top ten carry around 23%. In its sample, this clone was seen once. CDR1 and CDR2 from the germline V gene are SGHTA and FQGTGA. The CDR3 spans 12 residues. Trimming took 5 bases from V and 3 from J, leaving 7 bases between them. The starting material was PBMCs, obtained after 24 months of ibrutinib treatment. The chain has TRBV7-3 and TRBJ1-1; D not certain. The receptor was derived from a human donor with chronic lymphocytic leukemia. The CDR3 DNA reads TGTGCCAGCAGCCCGGGTGACACTGAAGCTTTCTTT. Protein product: CASSPGDTEAFF.